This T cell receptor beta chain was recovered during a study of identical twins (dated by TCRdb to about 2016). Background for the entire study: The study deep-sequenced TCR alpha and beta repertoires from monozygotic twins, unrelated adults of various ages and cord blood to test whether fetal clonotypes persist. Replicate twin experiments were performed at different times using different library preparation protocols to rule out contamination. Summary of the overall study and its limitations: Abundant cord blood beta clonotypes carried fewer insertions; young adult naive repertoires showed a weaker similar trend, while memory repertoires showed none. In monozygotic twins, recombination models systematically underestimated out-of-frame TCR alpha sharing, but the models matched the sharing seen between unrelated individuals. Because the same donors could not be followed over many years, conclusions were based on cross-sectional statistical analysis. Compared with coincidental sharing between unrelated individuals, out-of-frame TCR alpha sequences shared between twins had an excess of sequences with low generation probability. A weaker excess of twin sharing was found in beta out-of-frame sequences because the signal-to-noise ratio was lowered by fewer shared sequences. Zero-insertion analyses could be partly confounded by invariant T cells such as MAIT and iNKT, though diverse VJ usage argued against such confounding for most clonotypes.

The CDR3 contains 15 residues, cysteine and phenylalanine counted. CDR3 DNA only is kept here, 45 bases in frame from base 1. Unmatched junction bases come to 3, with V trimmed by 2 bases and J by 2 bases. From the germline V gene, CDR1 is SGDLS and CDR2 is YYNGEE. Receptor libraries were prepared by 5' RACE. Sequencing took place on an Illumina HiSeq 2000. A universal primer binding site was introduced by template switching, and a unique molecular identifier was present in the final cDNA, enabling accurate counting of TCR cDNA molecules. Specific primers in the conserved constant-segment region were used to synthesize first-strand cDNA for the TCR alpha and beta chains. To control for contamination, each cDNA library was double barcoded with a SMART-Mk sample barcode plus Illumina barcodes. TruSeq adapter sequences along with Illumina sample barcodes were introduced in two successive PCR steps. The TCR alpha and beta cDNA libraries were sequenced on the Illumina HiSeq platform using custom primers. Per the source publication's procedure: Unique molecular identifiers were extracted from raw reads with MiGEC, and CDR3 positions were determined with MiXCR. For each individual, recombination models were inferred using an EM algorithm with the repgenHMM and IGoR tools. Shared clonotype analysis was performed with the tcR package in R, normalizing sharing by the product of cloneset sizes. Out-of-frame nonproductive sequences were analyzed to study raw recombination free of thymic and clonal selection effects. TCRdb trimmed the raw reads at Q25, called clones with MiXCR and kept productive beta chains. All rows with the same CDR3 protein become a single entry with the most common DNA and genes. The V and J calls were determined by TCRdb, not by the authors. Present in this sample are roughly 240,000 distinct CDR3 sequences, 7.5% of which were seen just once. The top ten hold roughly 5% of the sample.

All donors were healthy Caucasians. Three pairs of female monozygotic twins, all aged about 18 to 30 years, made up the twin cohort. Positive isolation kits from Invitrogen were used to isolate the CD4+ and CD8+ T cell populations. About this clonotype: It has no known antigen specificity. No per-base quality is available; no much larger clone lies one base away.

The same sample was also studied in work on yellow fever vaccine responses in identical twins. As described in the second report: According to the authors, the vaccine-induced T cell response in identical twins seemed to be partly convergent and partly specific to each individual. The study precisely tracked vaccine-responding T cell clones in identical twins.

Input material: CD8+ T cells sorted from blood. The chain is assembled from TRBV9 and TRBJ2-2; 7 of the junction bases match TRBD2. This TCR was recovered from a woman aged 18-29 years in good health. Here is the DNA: TGTGCCAGCAGCGTCCGGGACTACAACACCGGGGAGCTGTTTTTT. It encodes CASSVRDYNTGELFF.